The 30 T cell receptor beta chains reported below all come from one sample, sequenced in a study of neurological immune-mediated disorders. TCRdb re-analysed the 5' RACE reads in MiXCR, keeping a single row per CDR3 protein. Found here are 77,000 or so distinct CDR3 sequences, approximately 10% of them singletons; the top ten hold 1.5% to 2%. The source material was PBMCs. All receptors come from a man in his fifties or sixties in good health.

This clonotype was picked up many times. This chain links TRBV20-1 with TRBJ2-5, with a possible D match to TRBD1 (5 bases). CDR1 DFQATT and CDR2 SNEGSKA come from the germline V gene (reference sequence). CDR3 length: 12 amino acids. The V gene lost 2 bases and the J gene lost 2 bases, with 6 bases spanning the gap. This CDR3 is CSARKGQETQYF. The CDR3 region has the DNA TGCAGTGCTAGAAAGGGGCAAGAGACCCAGTACTTC.

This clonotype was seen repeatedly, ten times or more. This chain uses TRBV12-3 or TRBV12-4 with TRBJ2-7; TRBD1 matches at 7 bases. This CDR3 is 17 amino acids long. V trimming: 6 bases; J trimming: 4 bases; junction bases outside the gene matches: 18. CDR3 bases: TGTGCCAGCAGCTTTTGGAGCTACCGGGACAGCGATTACGAGCAGTACTTC. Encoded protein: CASSFWSYRDSDYEQYF.

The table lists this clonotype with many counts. The chain's CDR3 is CASSLQIGETQYF. The CDR3 nucleotides read TGTGCCAGCAGTTTGCAGATAGGAGAGACCCAGTACTTC. The chain uses TRBV12-3 or TRBV12-4 and TRBJ2-5; no clear D. This CDR3 contains 13 residues. V was cut by 3 bases and J by 4 bases, with 9 bases left in between.

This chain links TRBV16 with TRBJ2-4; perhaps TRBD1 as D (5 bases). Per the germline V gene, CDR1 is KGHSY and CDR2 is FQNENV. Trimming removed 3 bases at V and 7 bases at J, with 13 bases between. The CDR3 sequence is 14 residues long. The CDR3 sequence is CASSQDHGANIQYF. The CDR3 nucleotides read TGTGCCAGCAGCCAGGATCATGGGGCGAACATTCAGTACTTC.

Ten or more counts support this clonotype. The CDR3 DNA reads TGTGCCAGCAGCTTAGGTGAGGGGGCCACAACCTACGAGCAGTACTTC. This gives the protein CASSLGEGATTYEQYF. This chain connects TRBV7-9 to TRBJ2-7; 7 bases map to TRBD1. V trimming: 1 base; J trimming: 2 bases; junction bases outside the gene matches: 8. CDR3 length: 16 residues. Germline assignment: CDR1 SEHNR and CDR2 FQNEAQ (reference sequence).

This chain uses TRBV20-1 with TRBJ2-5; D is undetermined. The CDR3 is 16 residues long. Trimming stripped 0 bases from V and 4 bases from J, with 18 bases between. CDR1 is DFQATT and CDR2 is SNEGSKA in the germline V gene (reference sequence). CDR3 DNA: TGCAGTGCTAGAGACTTCTACCAGATTACTTTAGAGACCCAGTACTTC. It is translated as CSARDFYQITLETQYF.

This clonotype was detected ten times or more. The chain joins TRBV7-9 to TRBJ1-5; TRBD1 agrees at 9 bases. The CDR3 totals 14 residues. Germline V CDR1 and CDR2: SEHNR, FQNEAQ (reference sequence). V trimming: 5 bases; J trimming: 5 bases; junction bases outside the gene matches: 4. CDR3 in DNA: TGTGCCAGCAGCCCGGGACAGGGCGATCAGCCCCAGCATTTT. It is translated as CASSPGQGDQPQHF.

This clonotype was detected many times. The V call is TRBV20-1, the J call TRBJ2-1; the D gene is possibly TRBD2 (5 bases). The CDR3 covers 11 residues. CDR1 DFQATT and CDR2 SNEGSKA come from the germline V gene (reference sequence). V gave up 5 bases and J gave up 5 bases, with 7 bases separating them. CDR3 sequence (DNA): TGCAGTGCTGAGAGGGACAATGAGCAGTTCTTC. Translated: CSAERDNEQFF.

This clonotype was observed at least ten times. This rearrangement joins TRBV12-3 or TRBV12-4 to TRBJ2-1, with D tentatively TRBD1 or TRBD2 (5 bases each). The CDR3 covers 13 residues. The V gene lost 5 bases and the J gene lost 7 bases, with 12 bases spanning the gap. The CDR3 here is CASSRDRRNEQFF. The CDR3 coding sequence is TGTGCCAGCAGTCGGGACCGGCGGAATGAGCAGTTCTTC.

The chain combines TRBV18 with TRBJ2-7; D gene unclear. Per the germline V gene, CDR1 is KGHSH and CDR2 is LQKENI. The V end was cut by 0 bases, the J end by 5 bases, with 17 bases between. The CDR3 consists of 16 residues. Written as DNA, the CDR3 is TGTGCCAGCTCACCACCGCCTAGAACGAGGTTGGACGAGCAGTACTTC. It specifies CASSPPPRTRLDEQYF.

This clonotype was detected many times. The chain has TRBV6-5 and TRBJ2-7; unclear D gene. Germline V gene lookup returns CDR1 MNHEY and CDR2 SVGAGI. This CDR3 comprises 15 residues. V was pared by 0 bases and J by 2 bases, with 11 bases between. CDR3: CASSYSWQETYEQYF. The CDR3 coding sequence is TGTGCCAGCAGTTACTCTTGGCAGGAGACCTACGAGCAGTACTTC.

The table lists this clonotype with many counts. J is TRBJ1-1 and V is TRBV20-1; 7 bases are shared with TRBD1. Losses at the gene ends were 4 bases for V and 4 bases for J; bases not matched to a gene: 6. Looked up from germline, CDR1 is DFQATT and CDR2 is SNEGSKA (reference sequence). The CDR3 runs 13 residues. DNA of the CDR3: TGCAGTGCTACACCCCCAGGGGGCACTGAAGCTTTCTTT. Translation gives CSATPPGGTEAFF.

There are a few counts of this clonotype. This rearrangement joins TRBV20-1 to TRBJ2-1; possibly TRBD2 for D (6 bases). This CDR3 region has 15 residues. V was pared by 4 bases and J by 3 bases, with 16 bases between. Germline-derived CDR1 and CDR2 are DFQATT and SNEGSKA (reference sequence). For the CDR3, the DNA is TGCAGTGCTAAGGCAATAGCGGCAGGCTACAATGAGCAGTTCTTC. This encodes CSAKAIAAGYNEQFF.

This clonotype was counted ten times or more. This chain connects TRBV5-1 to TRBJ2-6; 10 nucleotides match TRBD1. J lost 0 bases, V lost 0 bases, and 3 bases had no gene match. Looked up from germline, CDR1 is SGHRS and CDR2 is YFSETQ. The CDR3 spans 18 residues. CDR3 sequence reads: CASSLVGTGVSGANVLTF. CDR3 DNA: TGCGCCAGCAGCTTGGTAGGGACAGGGGTCTCTGGGGCCAACGTCCTGACTTTC.

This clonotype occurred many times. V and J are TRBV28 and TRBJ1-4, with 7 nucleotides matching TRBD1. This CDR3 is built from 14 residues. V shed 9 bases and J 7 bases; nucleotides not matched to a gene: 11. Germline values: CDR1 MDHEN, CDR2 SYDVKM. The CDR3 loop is CASIGAGGGEKLFF. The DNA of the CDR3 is TGTGCCAGTATAGGGGCAGGGGGTGGTGAAAAACTGTTTTTT.

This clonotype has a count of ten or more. The CDR3 DNA follows: TGTGCCAGCAGCTTAGATTTGTACGAGCAGTACTTC. Translating gives CASSLDLYEQYF. This rearrangement joins TRBV7-2 to TRBJ2-7; D unclear. Trimming removed 1 base from V and 4 bases from J, with 5 bases in between. CDR1 is SGHTA, CDR2 FQGNSA, per germline. This CDR3 spans 12 amino acids.

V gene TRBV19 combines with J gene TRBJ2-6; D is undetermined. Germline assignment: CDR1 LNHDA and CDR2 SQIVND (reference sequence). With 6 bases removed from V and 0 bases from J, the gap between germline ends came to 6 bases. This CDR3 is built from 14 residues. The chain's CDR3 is CASRDRSGANVLTF. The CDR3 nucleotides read TGTGCCAGTAGGGACCGCTCTGGGGCCAACGTCCTGACTTTC.

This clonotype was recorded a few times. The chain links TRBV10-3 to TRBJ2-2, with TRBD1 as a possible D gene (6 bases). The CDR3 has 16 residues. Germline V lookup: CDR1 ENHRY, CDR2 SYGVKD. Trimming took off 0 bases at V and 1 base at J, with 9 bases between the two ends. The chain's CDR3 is CAISESSGQNTGELFF. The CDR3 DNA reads TGTGCCATCAGTGAGTCGTCGGGACAGAACACCGGGGAGCTGTTTTTT.

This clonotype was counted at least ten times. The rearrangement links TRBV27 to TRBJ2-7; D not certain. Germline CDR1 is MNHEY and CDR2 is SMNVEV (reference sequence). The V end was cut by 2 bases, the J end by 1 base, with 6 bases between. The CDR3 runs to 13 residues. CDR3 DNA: TGTGCCAGCAGTTTACAGGTGTCCTACGAGCAGTACTTC. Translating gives CASSLQVSYEQYF.

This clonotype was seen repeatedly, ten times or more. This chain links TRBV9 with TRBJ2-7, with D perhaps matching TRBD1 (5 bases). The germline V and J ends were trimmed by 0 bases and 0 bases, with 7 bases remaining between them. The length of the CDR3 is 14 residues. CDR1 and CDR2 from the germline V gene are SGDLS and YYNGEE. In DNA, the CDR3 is TGTGCCAGCAGCGTAGACAGGAGCTCCTACGAGCAGTACTTC. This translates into CASSVDRSSYEQYF.

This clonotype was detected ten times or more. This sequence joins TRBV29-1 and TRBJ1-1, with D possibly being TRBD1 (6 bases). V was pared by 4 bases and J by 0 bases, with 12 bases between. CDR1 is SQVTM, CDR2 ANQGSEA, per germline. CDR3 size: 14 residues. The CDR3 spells CSVVLGGMNTEAFF. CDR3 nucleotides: TGCAGCGTTGTATTAGGGGGGATGAACACTGAAGCTTTCTTT.

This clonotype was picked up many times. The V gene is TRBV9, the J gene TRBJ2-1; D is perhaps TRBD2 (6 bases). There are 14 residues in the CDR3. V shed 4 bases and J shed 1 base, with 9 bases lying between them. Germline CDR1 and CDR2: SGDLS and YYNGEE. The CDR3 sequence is CASSSGLSYNEQFF. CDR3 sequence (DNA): TGTGCCAGCAGCTCGGGACTGTCCTACAATGAGCAGTTCTTC.

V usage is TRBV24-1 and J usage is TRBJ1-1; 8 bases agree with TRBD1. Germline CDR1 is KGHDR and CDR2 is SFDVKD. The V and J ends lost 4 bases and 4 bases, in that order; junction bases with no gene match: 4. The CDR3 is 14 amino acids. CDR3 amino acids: CATSESGQGTEAFF. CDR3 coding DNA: TGTGCCACCAGTGAATCCGGACAGGGCACTGAAGCTTTCTTT.

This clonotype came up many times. For the CDR3, the DNA is TGCGCCAGCAGCTTGGGACTAGCGGGAGGGCCAGATACGCAGTATTTT. Residues: CASSLGLAGGPDTQYF. The gene calls are TRBV5-1 and TRBJ2-3; the match to TRBD2 covers 14 bases. Germline CDR1 is SGHRS and CDR2 is YFSETQ. This CDR3 spans 16 amino acids. Trimming removed 0 bases from V and 4 bases from J; junction bases left unmatched: 1.

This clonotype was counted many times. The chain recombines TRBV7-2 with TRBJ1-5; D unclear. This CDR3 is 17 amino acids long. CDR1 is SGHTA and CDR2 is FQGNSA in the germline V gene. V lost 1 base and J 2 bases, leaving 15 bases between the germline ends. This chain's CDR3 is CASSLGRGMLGNQPQHF. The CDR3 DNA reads TGTGCCAGCAGCTTAGGGCGTGGGATGCTCGGCAATCAGCCCCAGCATTTT.

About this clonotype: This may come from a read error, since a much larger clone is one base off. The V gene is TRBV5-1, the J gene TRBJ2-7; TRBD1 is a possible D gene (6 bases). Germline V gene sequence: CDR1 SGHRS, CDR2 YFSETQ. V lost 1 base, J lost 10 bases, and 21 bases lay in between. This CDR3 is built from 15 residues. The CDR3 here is CASSLSPGFGGDQYF. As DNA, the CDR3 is TGCGCCAGCAGCTTGTCACCAGGGTTTGGGGGCGATCAGTACTTC.

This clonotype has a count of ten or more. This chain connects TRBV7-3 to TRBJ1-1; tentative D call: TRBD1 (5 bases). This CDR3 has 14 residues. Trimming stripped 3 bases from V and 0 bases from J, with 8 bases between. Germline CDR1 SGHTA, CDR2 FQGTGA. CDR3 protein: CASSFGTVNTEAFF. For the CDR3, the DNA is TGTGCCAGCAGCTTCGGGACGGTGAACACTGAAGCTTTCTTT.

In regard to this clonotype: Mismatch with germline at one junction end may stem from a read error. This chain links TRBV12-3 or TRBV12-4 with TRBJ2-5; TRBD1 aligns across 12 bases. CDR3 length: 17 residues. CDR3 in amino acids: CASSRNPGTGGIETQYF. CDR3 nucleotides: TGCGCCAGCAGTCGTAACCCCGGGACAGGGGGCATCGAGACCCAGTACTTC.

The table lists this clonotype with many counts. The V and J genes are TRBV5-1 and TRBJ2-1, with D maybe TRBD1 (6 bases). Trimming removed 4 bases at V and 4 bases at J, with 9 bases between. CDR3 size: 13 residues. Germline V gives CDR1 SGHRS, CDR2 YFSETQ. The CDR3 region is CASSPDSYNEQFF. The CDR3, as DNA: TGCGCCAGCAGCCCGGACAGTTACAATGAGCAGTTCTTC.

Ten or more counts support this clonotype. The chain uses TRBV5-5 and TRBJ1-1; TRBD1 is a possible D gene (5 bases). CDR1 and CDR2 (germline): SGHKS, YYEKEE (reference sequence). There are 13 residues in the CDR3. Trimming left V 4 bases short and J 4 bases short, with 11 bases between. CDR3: CASSGTGVTEAFF. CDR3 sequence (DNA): TGTGCCAGCAGCGGAACAGGTGTCACTGAAGCTTTCTTT.